Following are 20 T cell receptor beta chains from one sample sequenced in a study of T cell repertoires in cytomegalovirus infection. MiXCR, run by TCRdb on the reads, gives a single entry per CDR3 protein. The sample shows a few hundred thousand distinct CDR3 sequences, over 15% of them seen only once. Sequenced material: CD8+ T cells from PBMCs. The receptors derive from a human donor in good health (CMV status not recorded). Some clones in this sample may be carry-over from other donors' samples.

This clonotype was counted between two and nine times. The chain combines TRBV29-1 with TRBJ2-7; TRBD1 might be the D (6 bases). The CDR3 runs to 17 residues. V was pared by 7 bases and J by 1 base, with 26 bases between. Germline loops: CDR1 SQVTM, CDR2 ANQGSEA. CDR3 loop: CSARAVEGGLESYEQYF. CDR3 bases: TGCAGCGCCAGGGCGGTAGAAGGGGGATTAGAATCCTACGAGCAGTACTTC.

This clonotype has a count of ten or more. The rearrangement uses TRBV7-6 and TRBJ1-2, with TRBD1 identical over 10 bases. The CDR3 totals 16 residues. Looked up from germline, CDR1 is SGHVS and CDR2 is FNYEAQ. The J segment lost 8 bases and the V segment lost 1 base, leaving 10 bases of the junction unmatched. In DNA, the CDR3 is TGTGCCAGCAGCTTAGGCGCCGGGACAGGGGCTGCCGGCTACACCTTC. Translation gives CASSLGAGTGAAGYTF.

The sample holds a few counts of this clonotype. This chain joins TRBV27 and TRBJ1-5, with unresolved D. The CDR3 is 15 residues long. The germline V gene encodes CDR1 MNHEY and CDR2 SMNVEV (reference sequence). Trimming removed 11 bases at V and 4 bases at J, with 21 bases between. The DNA for the CDR3 is TGTGCCTCCTCACCAGGCGCCATCGCAAATCAGCCCCAGCATTTT. Translation gives CASSPGAIANQPQHF.

V usage is TRBV19 and J usage is TRBJ2-1, with D perhaps matching TRBD2 (6 bases). CDR1 is LNHDA and CDR2 is SQIVND in the germline V gene (reference sequence). Trimming cost V 5 bases and J 0 bases, with 14 bases left between them. The CDR3 consists of 16 residues. The CDR3 protein is CASSFGTSLSYNEQFF. The CDR3 bases are TGTGCCAGTAGTTTCGGGACTTCCCTCTCCTACAATGAGCAGTTCTTC.

This clonotype was counted a few times. The gene calls are TRBV27 and TRBJ2-7; no definite D call. Germline loops: CDR1 MNHEY, CDR2 SMNVEV (reference sequence). The ends were cut back, 0 bases at V and 2 bases at J, with 11 bases in the middle. The CDR3 has 15 amino acids. The CDR3 nucleotides are TGTGCCAGCAGTTTATCAGGATACCTACCCTACGAGCAGTACTTC. It is translated as CASSLSGYLPYEQYF.

This clonotype showed up just a few times. The chain joins TRBV19 to TRBJ1-1, with unresolved D. V lost 4 bases and J 5 bases, leaving 11 bases between the germline ends. The CDR3 totals 13 residues. Germline CDR1 reads LNHDA; CDR2 reads SQIVND (reference sequence). The CDR3 sequence is CASSTSGETEAFF. The DNA for the CDR3 is TGTGCCAGTAGTACCTCCGGGGAAACTGAAGCTTTCTTT.

The rearrangement links TRBV14 to TRBJ1-2, with D perhaps TRBD1 (5 bases). The CDR3 has 15 amino acids. V was trimmed by 0 bases and J by 4 bases, leaving 12 bases between them. Germline-derived CDR1 and CDR2 are SGHDN and FVKESK. CDR3: CASSQDGGFPYGYTF. The CDR3 region has the DNA TGTGCCAGCAGCCAAGATGGGGGTTTTCCCTATGGCTACACCTTC. Combining the CDR3 with reference TRBV14 and TRBJ1-2 gives the whole variable domain EAGVTQFPSHSVIEKGQTVTLRCDPISGHDNLYWYRRVMGKEIKFLLHFVKESKQDESGMPNNRFLAERTGGTYSTLKVQPAELEDSGVYFCASSQDGGFPYGYTFGSGTRLTVV.

A few counts support this clonotype. V and J are TRBV10-3 and TRBJ2-7; D unclear. Per germline, CDR1 ENHRY and CDR2 SYGVKD. Trimming left V 4 bases short and J 0 bases short, with 4 bases between. The CDR3 consists of 12 residues. The CDR3 coding sequence is TGTGCCATCAGTGGCGGCTCCTACGAGCAGTACTTC. It codes for CAISGGSYEQYF.

This clonotype was seen ten or more times. V gene TRBV28 combines with J gene TRBJ1-6; D gene uncertain. This CDR3 has 15 residues. The ends were cut back, 2 bases at V and 5 bases at J, with 10 bases in the middle. Germline V gene lookup returns CDR1 MDHEN and CDR2 SYDVKM. CDR3 region: CASSLVGNNNSPLHF. The CDR3 DNA is TGTGCCAGCAGTTTAGTGGGAAATAATAATTCACCCCTCCACTTT.

This clonotype was seen a few times. The rearrangement uses TRBV2 and TRBJ2-2; 13 nucleotides agree with TRBD2. The CDR3 has 16 amino acids. The V and J ends lost 7 bases and 4 bases, in that order; junction bases with no gene match: 6. Per germline, CDR1 SNHLY and CDR2 FYNNEI. CDR3 region: CASILAGGQSTGELFF. CDR3 coding DNA: TGTGCCAGCATACTAGCGGGGGGGCAAAGCACCGGGGAGCTGTTTTTT.

The chain couples TRBV7-6 to TRBJ2-7, with D perhaps assigned TRBD1 or TRBD2 (6 bases each). The CDR3 length is 13 residues. V gave up 2 bases and J gave up 5 bases, with 10 bases separating them. Germline assignment: CDR1 SGHVS and CDR2 FNYEAQ. CDR3 amino acids: CASSLPGEDEQYF. CDR3 coding DNA: TGTGCCAGCAGCTTACCAGGGGAGGACGAGCAGTACTTC.

The table lists this clonotype with a few counts. The chain employs TRBV12-3 or TRBV12-4 and TRBJ2-1; tentative D call: TRBD1 (6 bases). The CDR3 runs to 15 residues. V gave up 4 bases and J gave up 5 bases, with 15 bases separating them. This CDR3 reads CASSSRTQGHNEQFF. The DNA of the CDR3 is TGTGCCAGCAGTTCCCGGACCCAGGGGCACAATGAGCAGTTCTTC.

This clonotype was observed at least ten times. This chain uses TRBV4-1 with TRBJ2-1; tentatively, D is TRBD2 (6 bases). Trimming left V 2 bases short and J 7 bases short, with 12 bases between. CDR3 length: 14 residues. CDR1 and CDR2 from the germline V gene are MGHRA and YSYEKL. CDR3: CASSQTGLRNEQFF. The CDR3, as DNA: TGCGCCAGCAGCCAAACGGGACTGAGGAATGAGCAGTTCTTC.

This clonotype was seen only a few times. This chain links TRBV6-2 or TRBV6-3 with TRBJ1-2; D gene ambiguous. The CDR3 is 15 residues long. Looked up from germline, CDR1 is MNHEY and CDR2 is SVGEGT. V was shortened by 5 bases and J by 2 bases, with 15 bases between the two germline ends. CDR3 sequence (DNA): TGTGCCAGCAGTCCCCCCGACGGGGAAAACTATGGCTACACCTTC. Translated: CASSPPDGENYGYTF.

This clonotype was seen ten or more times. The rearrangement joins TRBV7-8 to TRBJ2-5, with D uncertain. Trimming pared 5 bases from V and 0 bases from J, leaving 13 bases between. CDR1 and CDR2 from the germline V gene are SGHVS and FQNEAQ. The CDR3 runs 15 residues. The CDR3 nucleotides are TGTGCCAGCAGCAGATCGACTGGATACCAAGAGACCCAGTACTTC. Amino acid sequence: CASSRSTGYQETQYF.

This clonotype was recorded a few times. The CDR3 nucleotides read TGTGCCAGCAGTACCTCAGGCGACGAGCAGTACTTC. Translation gives CASSTSGDEQYF. The chain links TRBV28 to TRBJ2-7, with D unresolved. The CDR3 has 12 amino acids. With 5 bases removed from V and 5 bases from J, the gap between germline ends came to 10 bases. Germline loops: CDR1 MDHEN, CDR2 SYDVKM.

The rearrangement uses TRBV29-1 and TRBJ2-1; TRBD1 or TRBD2 may be the D gene (5 bases each). The germline V and J ends were trimmed by 5 bases and 6 bases, with 20 bases remaining between them. Germline CDR1 SQVTM, CDR2 ANQGSEA. This CDR3 has 15 residues. CDR3 protein: CSVLPREGRGNEQFF. For the CDR3, the DNA is TGCAGCGTTCTCCCCCGAGAGGGGCGCGGCAATGAGCAGTTCTTC.

This rearrangement joins TRBV28 to TRBJ2-2, with D perhaps TRBD1 (6 bases). The germline V and J ends were trimmed by 4 bases and 0 bases, with 12 bases remaining between them. In germline, CDR1 is MDHEN, CDR2 SYDVKM. This CDR3 is built from 16 residues. CDR3 in DNA: TGTGCCAGCAGTTCGCGACAGGTCGCGAACACCGGGGAGCTGTTTTTT. Protein: CASSSRQVANTGELFF.

The table lists this clonotype with many counts. V usage is TRBV7-9 and J usage is TRBJ2-4, with 10 bases identical to TRBD1. This CDR3 has 15 residues. Germline V gene data show CDR1 as SEHNR and CDR2 as FQNEAQ (reference sequence). V lost 5 bases to trimming and J lost 4 bases; unmatched junction nucleotides: 5. CDR3 in amino acids: CASSLEGQGKNIQYF. For the CDR3, the DNA is TGTGCCAGCAGCCTGGAGGGACAGGGGAAAAACATTCAGTACTTC.

This clonotype appeared many times. V is TRBV7-9 and J is TRBJ1-5; weak D call: TRBD1 (5 bases). CDR3 length: 14 residues. Trimming removed 9 bases from V and 1 base from J, with 13 bases in between. Per the germline V gene, CDR1 is SEHNR and CDR2 is FQNEAQ (reference sequence). CDR3: CASAFGDSNQPQHF. In DNA form, the CDR3 reads TGTGCCAGTGCCTTCGGGGACAGCAATCAGCCCCAGCATTTT. Full variable domain (outside the CDR3, taken from reference TRBV7-9 and TRBJ1-5): DTGVSQNPRHKITKRGQNVTFRCDPISEHNRLYWYRQTLGQGPEFLTYFQNEAQLEKSRLLSDRFSAERPKGSFSTLEIQRTEQGDSAMYLCASAFGDSNQPQHFGDGTRLSIL.